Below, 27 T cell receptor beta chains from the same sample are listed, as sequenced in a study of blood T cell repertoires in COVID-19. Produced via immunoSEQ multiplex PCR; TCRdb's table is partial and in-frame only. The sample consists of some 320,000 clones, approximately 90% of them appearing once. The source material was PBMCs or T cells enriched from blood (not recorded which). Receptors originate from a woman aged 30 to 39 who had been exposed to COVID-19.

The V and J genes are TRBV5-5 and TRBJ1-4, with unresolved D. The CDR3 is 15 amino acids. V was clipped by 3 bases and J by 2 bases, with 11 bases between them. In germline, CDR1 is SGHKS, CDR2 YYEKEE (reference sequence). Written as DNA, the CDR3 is TGTGCCAGCAGCTCCCTTTTTATTACTAATGAAAAACTGTTTTTT. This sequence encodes CASSSLFITNEKLFF.

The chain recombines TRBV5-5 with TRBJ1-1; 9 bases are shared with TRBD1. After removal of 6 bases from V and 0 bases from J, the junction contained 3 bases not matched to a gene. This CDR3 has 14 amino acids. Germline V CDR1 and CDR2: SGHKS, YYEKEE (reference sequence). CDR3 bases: TGTGCCAGCAAGGGGGACAGGGTGAACACTGAAGCTTTCTTT. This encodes CASKGDRVNTEAFF.

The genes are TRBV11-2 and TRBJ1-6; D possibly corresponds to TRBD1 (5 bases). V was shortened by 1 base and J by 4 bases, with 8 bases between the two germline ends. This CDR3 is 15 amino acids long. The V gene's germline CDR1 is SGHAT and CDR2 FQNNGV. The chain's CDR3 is CASSLVGGYNSPLHF. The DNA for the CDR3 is TGTGCCAGCAGCTTAGTCGGGGGTTATAATTCACCCCTCCACTTT.

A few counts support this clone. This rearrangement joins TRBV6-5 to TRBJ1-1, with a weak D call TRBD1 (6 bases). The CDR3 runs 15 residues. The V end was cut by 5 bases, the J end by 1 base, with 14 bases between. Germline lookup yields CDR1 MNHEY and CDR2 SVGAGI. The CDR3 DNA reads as TGTGCCAGCAGTCCCAGGGCAGGGGCGAACACTGAAGCTTTCTTT. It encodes CASSPRAGANTEAFF.

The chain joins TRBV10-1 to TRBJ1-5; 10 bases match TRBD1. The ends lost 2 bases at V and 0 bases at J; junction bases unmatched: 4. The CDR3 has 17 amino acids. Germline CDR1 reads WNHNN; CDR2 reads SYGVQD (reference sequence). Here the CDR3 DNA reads TGCGCCAGCAGTGAGAGGGACAGGGGACATAGCAATCAGCCCCAGCATTTT. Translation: CASSERDRGHSNQPQHF.

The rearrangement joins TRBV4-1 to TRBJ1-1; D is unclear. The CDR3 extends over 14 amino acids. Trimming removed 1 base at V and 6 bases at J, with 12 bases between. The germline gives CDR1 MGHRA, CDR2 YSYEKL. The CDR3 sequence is CASSQGHSGAEAFF. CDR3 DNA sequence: TGCGCCAGCAGCCAAGGTCACTCCGGGGCTGAAGCTTTCTTT.

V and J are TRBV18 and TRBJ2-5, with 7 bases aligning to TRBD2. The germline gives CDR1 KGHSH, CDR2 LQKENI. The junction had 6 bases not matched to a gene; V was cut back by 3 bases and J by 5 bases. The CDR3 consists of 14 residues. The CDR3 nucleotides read TGTGCCAGCTCACCGCTGGGGGGGTCGGAGACCCAGTACTTC. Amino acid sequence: CASSPLGGSETQYF. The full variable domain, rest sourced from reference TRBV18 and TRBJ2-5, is NAGVMQNPRHLVRRRGQEARLRCSPMKGHSHVYWYRQLPEEGLKFMVYLQKENIIDESGMPKERFSAEFPKEGPSILRIQQVVRGDSAAYFCASSPLGGSETQYFGPGTRLLVL.

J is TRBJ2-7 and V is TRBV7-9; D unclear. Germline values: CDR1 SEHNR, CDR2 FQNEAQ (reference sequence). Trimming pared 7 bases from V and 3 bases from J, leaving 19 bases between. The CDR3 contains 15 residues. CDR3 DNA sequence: TGTGCCAGCACCTCAATCGGGTCTACACTCTACGAGCAGTACTTC. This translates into CASTSIGSTLYEQYF.

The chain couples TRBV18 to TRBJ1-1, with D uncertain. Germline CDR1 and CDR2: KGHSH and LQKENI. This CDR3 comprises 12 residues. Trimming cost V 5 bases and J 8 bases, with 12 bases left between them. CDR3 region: CASSSSDWEAFF. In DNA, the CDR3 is TGTGCCAGCTCATCCTCAGATTGGGAAGCTTTCTTT.

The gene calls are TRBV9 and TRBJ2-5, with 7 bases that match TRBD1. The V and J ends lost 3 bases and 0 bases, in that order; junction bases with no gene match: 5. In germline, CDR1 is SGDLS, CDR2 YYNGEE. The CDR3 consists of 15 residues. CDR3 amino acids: CASSADDRDQETQYF. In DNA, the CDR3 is TGTGCCAGCAGCGCAGATGACAGGGACCAAGAGACCCAGTACTTC.

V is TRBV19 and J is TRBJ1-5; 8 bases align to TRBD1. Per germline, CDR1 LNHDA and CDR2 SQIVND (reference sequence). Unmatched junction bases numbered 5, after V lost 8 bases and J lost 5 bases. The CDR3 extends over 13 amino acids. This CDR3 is CASGDRGYQPQHF. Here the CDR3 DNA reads TGTGCCAGTGGTGACAGGGGTTATCAGCCCCAGCATTTT.

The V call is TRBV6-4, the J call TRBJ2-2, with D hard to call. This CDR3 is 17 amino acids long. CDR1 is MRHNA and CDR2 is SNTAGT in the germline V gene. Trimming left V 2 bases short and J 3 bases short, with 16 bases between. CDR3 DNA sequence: TGTGCCAGCAGTGACGAGAGTCAGGCTGGTCACACCGGGGAGCTGTTTTTT. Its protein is CASSDESQAGHTGELFF.

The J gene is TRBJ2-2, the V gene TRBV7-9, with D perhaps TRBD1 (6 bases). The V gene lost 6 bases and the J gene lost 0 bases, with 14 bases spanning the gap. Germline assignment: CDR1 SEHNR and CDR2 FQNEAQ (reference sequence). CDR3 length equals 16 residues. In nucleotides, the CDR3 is TGTGCCAGCAGGGCTCAGGGGCGATCGAACACCGGGGAGCTGTTTTTT. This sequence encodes CASRAQGRSNTGELFF. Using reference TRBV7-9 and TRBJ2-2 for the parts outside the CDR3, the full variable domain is DTGVSQNPRHKITKRGQNVTFRCDPISEHNRLYWYRQTLGQGPEFLTYFQNEAQLEKSRLLSDRFSAERPKGSFSTLEIQRTEQGDSAMYLCASRAQGRSNTGELFFGEGSRLTVL.

In DNA, the CDR3 is TGTGCCAGCACCCGTGCAGGGATTGCAGAGACCCAGTACTTC. Translating gives CASTRAGIAETQYF. The rearrangement uses TRBV5-6 and TRBJ2-5; weak D call: TRBD1 (5 bases). This CDR3 is built from 14 residues. V lost 6 bases and J lost 4, with 16 bases in between. Germline V gene sequence: CDR1 SGHDT, CDR2 YYEEEE.

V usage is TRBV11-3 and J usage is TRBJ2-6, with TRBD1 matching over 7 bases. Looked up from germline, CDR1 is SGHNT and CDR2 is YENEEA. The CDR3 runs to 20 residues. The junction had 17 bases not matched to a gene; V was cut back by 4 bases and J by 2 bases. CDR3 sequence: CASSYPGGQATLAGANVLTF. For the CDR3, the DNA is TGTGCCAGCAGCTACCCAGGCGGACAGGCCACTCTTGCTGGGGCCAACGTCCTGACTTTC.

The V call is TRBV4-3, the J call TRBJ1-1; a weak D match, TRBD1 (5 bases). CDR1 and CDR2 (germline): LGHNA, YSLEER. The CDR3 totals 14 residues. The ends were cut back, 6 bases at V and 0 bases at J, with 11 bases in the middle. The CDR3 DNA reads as TGCGCCAGCAGAGCGGGACCGGTGAACACTGAAGCTTTCTTT. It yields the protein CASRAGPVNTEAFF.

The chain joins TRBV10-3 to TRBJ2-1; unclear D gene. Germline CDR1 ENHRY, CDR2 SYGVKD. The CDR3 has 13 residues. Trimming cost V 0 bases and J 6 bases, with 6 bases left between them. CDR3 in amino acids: CAISESTGNEQFF. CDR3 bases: TGTGCCATCAGTGAGTCGACGGGCAATGAGCAGTTCTTC.

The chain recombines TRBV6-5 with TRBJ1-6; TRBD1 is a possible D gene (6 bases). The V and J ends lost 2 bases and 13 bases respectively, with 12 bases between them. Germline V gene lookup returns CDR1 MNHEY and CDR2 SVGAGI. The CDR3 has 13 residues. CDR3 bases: TGTGCCAGCAGTTACGGGGGGGCAGGGCCCCTCCACTTT. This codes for CASSYGGAGPLHF.

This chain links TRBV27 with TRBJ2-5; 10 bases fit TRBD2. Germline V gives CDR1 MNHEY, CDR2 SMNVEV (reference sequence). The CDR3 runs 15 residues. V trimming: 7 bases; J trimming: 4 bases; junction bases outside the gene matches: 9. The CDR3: CASMRAGGPGETQYF. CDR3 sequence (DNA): TGTGCCAGCATGAGAGCGGGGGGGCCCGGAGAGACCCAGTACTTC.

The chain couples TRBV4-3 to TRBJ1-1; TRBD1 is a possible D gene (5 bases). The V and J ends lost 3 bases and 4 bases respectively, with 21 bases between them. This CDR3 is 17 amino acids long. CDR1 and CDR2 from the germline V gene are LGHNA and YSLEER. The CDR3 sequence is CASSQGWALGQLTEAFF. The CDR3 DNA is TGCGCCAGCAGCCAGGGCTGGGCCCTGGGGCAACTCACTGAAGCTTTCTTT.

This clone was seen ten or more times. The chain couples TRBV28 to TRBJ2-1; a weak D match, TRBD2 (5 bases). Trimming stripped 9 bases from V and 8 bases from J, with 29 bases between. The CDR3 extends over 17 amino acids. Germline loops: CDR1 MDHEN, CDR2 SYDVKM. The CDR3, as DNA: TGTGCCAGTACTGGTTTGTCGGGGTTCGCGAGGAGCTATGAGCAGTTCTTC. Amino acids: CASTGLSGFARSYEQFF.

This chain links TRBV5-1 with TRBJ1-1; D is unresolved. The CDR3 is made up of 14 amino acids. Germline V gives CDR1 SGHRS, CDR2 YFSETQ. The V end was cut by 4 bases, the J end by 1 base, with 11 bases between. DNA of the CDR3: TGCGCCAGCAGCGAAGTGACTACGAACACTGAAGCTTTCTTT. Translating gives CASSEVTTNTEAFF.

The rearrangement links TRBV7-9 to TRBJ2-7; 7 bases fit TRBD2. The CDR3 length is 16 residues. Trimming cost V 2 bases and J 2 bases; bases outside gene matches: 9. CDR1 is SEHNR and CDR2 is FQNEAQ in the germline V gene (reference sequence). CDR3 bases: TGTGCCAGCAGCTTAACGCGGACTAGTAGACCCTACGAGCAGTACTTC. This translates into CASSLTRTSRPYEQYF.

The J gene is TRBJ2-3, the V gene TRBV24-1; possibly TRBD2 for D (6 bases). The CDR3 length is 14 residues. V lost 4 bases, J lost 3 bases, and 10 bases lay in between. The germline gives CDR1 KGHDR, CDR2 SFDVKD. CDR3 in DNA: TGTGCCACCAGTGACGTAGCGGTAACAGATACGCAGTATTTT. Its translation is CATSDVAVTDTQYF.

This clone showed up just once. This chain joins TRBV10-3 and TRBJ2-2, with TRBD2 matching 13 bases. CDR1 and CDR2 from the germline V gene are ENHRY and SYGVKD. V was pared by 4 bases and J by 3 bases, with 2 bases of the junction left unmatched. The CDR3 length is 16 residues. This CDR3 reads CAISGTSGGYTGELFF. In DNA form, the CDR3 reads TGTGCCATCAGTGGGACTAGCGGGGGCTACACCGGGGAGCTGTTTTTT.

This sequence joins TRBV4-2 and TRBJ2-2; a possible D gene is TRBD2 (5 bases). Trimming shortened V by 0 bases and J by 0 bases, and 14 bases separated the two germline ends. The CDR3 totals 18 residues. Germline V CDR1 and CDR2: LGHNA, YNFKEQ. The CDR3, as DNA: TGTGCCAGCAGCCAAGAGGGCGTAGCGTCCGCGAACACCGGGGAGCTGTTTTTT. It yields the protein CASSQEGVASANTGELFF.

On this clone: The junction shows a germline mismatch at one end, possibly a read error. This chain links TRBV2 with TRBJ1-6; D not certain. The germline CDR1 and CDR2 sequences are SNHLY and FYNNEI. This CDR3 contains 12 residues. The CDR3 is CASSEEGVVFSF. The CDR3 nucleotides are TGTGCCAGCAGTGAAGAAGGAGTCGTATTTAGCTTT.